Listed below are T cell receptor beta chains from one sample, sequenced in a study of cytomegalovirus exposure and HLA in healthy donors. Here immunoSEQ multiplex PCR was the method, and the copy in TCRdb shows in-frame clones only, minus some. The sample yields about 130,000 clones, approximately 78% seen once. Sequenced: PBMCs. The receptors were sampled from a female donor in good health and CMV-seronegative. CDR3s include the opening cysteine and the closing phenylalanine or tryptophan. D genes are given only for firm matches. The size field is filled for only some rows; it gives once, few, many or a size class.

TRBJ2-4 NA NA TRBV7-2 TGTGCCAGCAGCTCGGAAAACATTCAGTACTTC CASSSENIQYF
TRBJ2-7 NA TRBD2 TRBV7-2 TGTGCCAGCAGCTTACGGATAGCGGGATGGTACGAGCAGTACTTC CASSLRIAGWYEQYF
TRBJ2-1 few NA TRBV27 TGTGCCAGCAGTCCCCGCCCGGGGAGCGGGCCTTACAATGAGCAGTTCTTC CASSPRPGSGPYNEQFF
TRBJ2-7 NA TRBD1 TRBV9 TGTGCCAGCAGCCCCGGGACAGGGTCCTACGAGCAGTACTTC CASSPGTGSYEQYF
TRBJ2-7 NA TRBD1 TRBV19 TGTGCCAGTAGTCGGGGACAGGGGTCCCACGAGCAGTACTTC CASSRGQGSHEQYF
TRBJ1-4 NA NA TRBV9 TGTGCCAGCAGCGAGGACAGTCTCGGTGAAAAACTGTTTTTT CASSEDSLGEKLFF
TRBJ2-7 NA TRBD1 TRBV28 TGTGCCAGCAGTCAGTGGACAGGTAGCTCCTACGAGCAGTACTTC CASSQWTGSSYEQYF
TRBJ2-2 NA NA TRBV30 TGTGCCTGGAGTGTAACGGGAACCGGGGAGCTGTTTTTT CAWSVTGTGELFF
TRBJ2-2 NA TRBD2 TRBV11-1 TGTGCCAGCAGCTTAAAAACGGCTAGCGGGAGGGCCAAGGAGCTGTTTTTT CASSLKTASGRAKELFF
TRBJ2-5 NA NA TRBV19 TGTGCCAGTAGTATCGGTAACCCACCGGTAGAGACCCAGTACTTC CASSIGNPPVETQYF
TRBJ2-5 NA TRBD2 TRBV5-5 TGTGCCAGCAGCTCGACCCCACCGGGACTAGCGGGACAAGAGCAGTACTTC CASSSTPPGLAGQEQYF
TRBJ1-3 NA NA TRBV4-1 TGCGCCAGCAGCCAATCCCCGGGGATCTCTGGAAACACCATATATTTT CASSQSPGISGNTIYF
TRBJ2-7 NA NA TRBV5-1 TGCGCCAGCAGCCCCGACATCAACACCTACGAGCAGTACTTC CASSPDINTYEQYF
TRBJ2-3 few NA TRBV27 TGTGCCAGCAGTCAAACAAGCGGGAGCACAGATACGCAGTATTTT CASSQTSGSTDTQYF
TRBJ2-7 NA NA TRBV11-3 TGTGCCAGCAGCCTCGGGGTTAGGAACGAGCAGTACTTC CASSLGVRNEQYF
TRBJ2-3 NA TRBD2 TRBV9 TGTGCCAGCAGCGTAGAGGGACTAGCGGGAGTGTCCACAGATACGCAGTATTTT CASSVEGLAGVSTDTQYF
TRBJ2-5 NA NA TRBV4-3 TGCGCCAGCAGCCAAGACGGAGTTGGGGAGACCCAGTACTTC CASSQDGVGETQYF
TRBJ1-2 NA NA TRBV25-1 TGTGCCAGCAGTGAAATCTCTAACTATGGCTACACCTTC CASSEISNYGYTF
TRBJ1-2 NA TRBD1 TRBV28 TGTGCCAGCAGGGGACAGGGGGCTGCTGGCTACACCTTC CASRGQGAAGYTF